Listed below are T cell receptor beta chains from one sample, sequenced in a study of control samples from healthy donors and cancer patients. Here immunoSEQ multiplex PCR was the method, and the copy in TCRdb shows in-frame clones only, minus some. The sample includes roughly 120,000 clones, 88% of them seen just once. Input material: PBMCs. The receptors stem from a woman between 55 and 75 years old with lung cancer. Both conserved end residues are part of each CDR3. A D gene is named only where the DNA matches it firmly.

v_gene: TRBV7-3
d_gene: TRBD1
j_gene: TRBJ2-1
CDR3aa: CASSSSGTGYNEQFF

v_gene: TRBV29-1
d_gene: .
j_gene: TRBJ2-3
CDR3aa: CSVEREHVRYF

v_gene: TRBV10-3
d_gene: TRBD2
j_gene: TRBJ2-1
CDR3aa: CAINGLADNEQFF

v_gene: TRBV11-2
d_gene: .
j_gene: TRBJ1-6
CDR3aa: CASSFDAPSSYNSPLHF

v_gene: TRBV4-2
d_gene: TRBD2
j_gene: TRBJ2-3
CDR3aa: CASRLAGGPDTDTQYF

v_gene: TRBV2
d_gene: .
j_gene: TRBJ1-5
CDR3aa: CASSAGLSNQPQHF

v_gene: TRBV9
d_gene: .
j_gene: TRBJ1-1
CDR3aa: CASSLSSSGLDTEAFF

v_gene: TRBV6-2/TRBV6-3
d_gene: TRBD1
j_gene: TRBJ2-3
CDR3aa: CASSYSGTGGSQYF

v_gene: TRBV24-1
d_gene: .
j_gene: TRBJ1-2
CDR3aa: CATSENNRYGYTF

v_gene: TRBV19
d_gene: TRBD1
j_gene: TRBJ2-5
CDR3aa: CASSNQGAVETQYF

v_gene: TRBV4-2
d_gene: TRBD1
j_gene: TRBJ1-1
CDR3aa: CASSQSTGRNTEAFF

v_gene: TRBV7-9
d_gene: TRBD2
j_gene: TRBJ2-1
CDR3aa: CASSPTSGAYNEQFF

v_gene: TRBV2
d_gene: .
j_gene: TRBJ2-6
CDR3aa: CASNPQTGANVLTF

v_gene: TRBV3-1/TRBV3-2
d_gene: .
j_gene: TRBJ1-3
CDR3aa: CASSPLSGNTIYF

v_gene: TRBV19
d_gene: TRBD1
j_gene: TRBJ2-5
CDR3aa: CASSIGTGVTETQYF

v_gene: TRBV2
d_gene: TRBD1
j_gene: TRBJ2-7
CDR3aa: CASSGRTGLTYEQYF

v_gene: TRBV7-3
d_gene: TRBD1
j_gene: TRBJ2-7
CDR3aa: CASSSTPGQYEQYF

v_gene: TRBV5-1
d_gene: .
j_gene: TRBJ2-1
CDR3aa: CASSLDLSGIYNEQFF

v_gene: TRBV3-1/TRBV3-2
d_gene: .
j_gene: TRBJ1-6
CDR3aa: CASSQEGWNSPLHF

v_gene: TRBV12-3/TRBV12-4
d_gene: .
j_gene: TRBJ2-1
CDR3aa: CASSPRARREQFF

v_gene: TRBV5-1
d_gene: TRBD1
j_gene: TRBJ2-1
CDR3aa: CASSPGTGAYNEQFF

v_gene: TRBV11-3
d_gene: .
j_gene: TRBJ2-1
CDR3aa: CASSSPAGGIYNEQFF

v_gene: TRBV5-4
d_gene: .
j_gene: TRBJ1-1
CDR3aa: CASSSDPNTEAFF

v_gene: TRBV7-2
d_gene: .
j_gene: TRBJ2-2
CDR3aa: CASSLATTGELFF

v_gene: TRBV19
d_gene: .
j_gene: TRBJ2-1
CDR3aa: CASSIEQGPPYNEQFF

v_gene: TRBV19
d_gene: TRBD1
j_gene: TRBJ2-1
CDR3aa: CASSSGTGLNEQFF

v_gene: TRBV6-5
d_gene: TRBD1
j_gene: TRBJ1-2
CDR3aa: CASKKSTGGYGGYTF

v_gene: TRBV5-1
d_gene: .
j_gene: TRBJ1-1
CDR3aa: CASKRAITTEAFF

v_gene: TRBV11-1
d_gene: .
j_gene: TRBJ1-1
CDR3aa: CASSSMDGNTEAFF

v_gene: TRBV18
d_gene: .
j_gene: TRBJ2-1
CDR3aa: CASSLGIQSKFF

v_gene: TRBV2
d_gene: TRBD2
j_gene: TRBJ2-1
CDR3aa: CASSSGTSSQGEQFF

v_gene: TRBV12-5
d_gene: .
j_gene: TRBJ2-5
CDR3aa: CASAAGETQYF

v_gene: TRBV14
d_gene: TRBD2
j_gene: TRBJ2-2
CDR3aa: CASSQEIGLAGVQLFF

v_gene: TRBV5-1
d_gene: TRBD1
j_gene: TRBJ2-1
CDR3aa: CASSFNRGRNEQFF

v_gene: TRBV6-5
d_gene: .
j_gene: TRBJ1-1
CDR3aa: CASSYSRNTEAFF

v_gene: TRBV27
d_gene: .
j_gene: TRBJ1-1
CDR3aa: CASSLEPPQGYEAFF

v_gene: TRBV3-1/TRBV3-2
d_gene: .
j_gene: TRBJ2-5
CDR3aa: CASSQDRQVQETQYF

v_gene: TRBV29-1
d_gene: TRBD1
j_gene: TRBJ2-7
CDR3aa: CSVESGTGTYEQYF

v_gene: TRBV3-1/TRBV3-2
d_gene: .
j_gene: TRBJ1-2
CDR3aa: CASSPWDRRGYGYTF

v_gene: TRBV7-9
d_gene: TRBD1
j_gene: TRBJ1-4
CDR3aa: CASSFKQGAEEKLFF

v_gene: TRBV5-1
d_gene: .
j_gene: TRBJ2-1
CDR3aa: CASRPMTGISYNEQFF

v_gene: TRBV19
d_gene: TRBD1
j_gene: TRBJ2-7
CDR3aa: CASSQAGGYEQYF

v_gene: TRBV5-1
d_gene: TRBD1
j_gene: TRBJ1-1
CDR3aa: CASSLTGDVNTEAFF

v_gene: TRBV5-6
d_gene: .
j_gene: TRBJ2-7
CDR3aa: CASSALDVRGSYEQYF

v_gene: TRBV2
d_gene: TRBD2
j_gene: TRBJ2-1
CDR3aa: CASGGLAANNEQFF

v_gene: TRBV9
d_gene: TRBD1
j_gene: TRBJ1-1
CDR3aa: CASSASLNPDRGNTEAFF

v_gene: TRBV7-9
d_gene: .
j_gene: TRBJ1-3
CDR3aa: CASSLWGARSKHTIYF

v_gene: TRBV27
d_gene: .
j_gene: TRBJ1-1
CDR3aa: CASSPYGGRVNTEAFF

v_gene: TRBV11-3
d_gene: .
j_gene: TRBJ2-7
CDR3aa: CASSLDRDLSYEQYF

v_gene: TRBV18
d_gene: .
j_gene: TRBJ1-3
CDR3aa: CASSPSQQGFSGNTIYF

v_gene: TRBV2
d_gene: TRBD2
j_gene: TRBJ2-1
CDR3aa: CASSETVAGPNEQFF

v_gene: TRBV5-1
d_gene: TRBD1
j_gene: TRBJ2-2
CDR3aa: CASRLQGDTGELFF

v_gene: TRBV11-3
d_gene: TRBD2
j_gene: TRBJ2-7
CDR3aa: CASSSSSLAGAYF

v_gene: TRBV11-2
d_gene: .
j_gene: TRBJ1-4
CDR3aa: CASSLKGEANEKLFF

v_gene: TRBV9
d_gene: .
j_gene: TRBJ2-1
CDR3aa: CASSARTVHSYNEQFF